This TCR beta chain was identified during a study of cytomegalovirus exposure and HLA in healthy donors. Although they were nominally healthy when sampled, donors likely had unrecorded immune exposures. PCR involved 60 Vbeta and 13 Jbeta primers. This table comes from immunoSEQ multiplex PCR, and its TCRdb copy is limited to in-frame clones, with some not included. Counted here are about 100,000 clones, under 85% occurring once; the ten biggest clones make up roughly 3%. Trimming cost V 0 bases and J 4 bases; bases outside gene matches: 3. The CDR3 consists of 17 residues. Germline CDR1 LGHNA, CDR2 YNFKEQ.

The sample was PBMCs. The origin of this receptor is a female donor in good health and CMV-seropositive. V gene TRBV4-2 combines with J gene TRBJ2-2; 12 bases agree with TRBD2. CDR3 sequence: CASSQEASGGATGELFF. DNA for the CDR3: TGTGCCAGCAGCCAAGAGGCTAGCGGGGGGGCCACCGGGGAGCTGTTTTTT.